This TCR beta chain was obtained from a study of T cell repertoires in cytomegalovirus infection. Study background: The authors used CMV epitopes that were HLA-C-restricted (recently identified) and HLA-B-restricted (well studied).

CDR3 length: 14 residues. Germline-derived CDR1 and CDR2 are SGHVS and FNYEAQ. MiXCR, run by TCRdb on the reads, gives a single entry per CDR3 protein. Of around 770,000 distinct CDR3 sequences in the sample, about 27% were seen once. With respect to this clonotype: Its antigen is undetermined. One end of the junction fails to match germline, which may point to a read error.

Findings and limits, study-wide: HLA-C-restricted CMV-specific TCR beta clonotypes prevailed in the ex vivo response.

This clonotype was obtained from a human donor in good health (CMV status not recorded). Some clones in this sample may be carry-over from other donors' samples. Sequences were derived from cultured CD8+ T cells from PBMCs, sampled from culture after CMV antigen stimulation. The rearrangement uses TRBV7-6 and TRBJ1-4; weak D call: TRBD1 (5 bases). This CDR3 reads CASSYFREEEILFF. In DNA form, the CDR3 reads TGTGCCAGCAGTTACTTCAGGGAGGAGGAAATACTGTTTTTT.